This passage covers 30 T cell receptor beta chains from one sample sequenced in a study of Graves' ophthalmopathy and Graves' hyperthyroidism. Investigators amplified TCR beta CDR3 regions from RNA transcripts. First-round RT-PCR used HTBI primers; second-round multiplex PCR followed. TCRdb re-analysed the multiplex PCR reads in MiXCR, keeping a single row per CDR3 protein. The sample shows 600,000 to 950,000 distinct CDR3 sequences, roughly two fifths of them seen only once. Sequencing was performed on peripheral blood. Receptors originate from an adult man with Graves' ophthalmopathy.

The V gene is TRBV20-1, the J gene TRBJ2-7; weak D call: TRBD2 (6 bases). The CDR3 consists of 19 residues. Trimming cost V 5 bases and J 0 bases, with 29 bases left between them. The germline V gene has CDR1 DFQATT and CDR2 SNEGSKA (reference sequence). CDR3 sequence: CSASTMRSTAPGGSYEQYF. Here the CDR3 DNA reads TGCAGTGCTTCCACCATGAGATCGACAGCTCCCGGGGGCTCCTACGAGCAGTACTTC.

V usage is TRBV20-1 and J usage is TRBJ1-2; 7 positions match TRBD1. The V gene end was trimmed by 6 bases and the J gene end by 2 bases; junction bases not matched to a gene: 6. Germline V lookup: CDR1 DFQATT, CDR2 SNEGSKA (reference sequence). This CDR3 is built from 13 residues. CDR3 DNA: TGCAGTGCAATCGGGACAGTGAACTATGGCTACACCTTC. It codes for CSAIGTVNYGYTF.

The sample holds many counts of this clonotype. The chain links TRBV19 to TRBJ1-2; D might be TRBD1 (5 bases). CDR3 size: 15 residues. Trimming shortened V by 5 bases and J by 0 bases, and 13 bases separated the two germline ends. Germline V gene sequence: CDR1 LNHDA, CDR2 SQIVND (reference sequence). CDR3 DNA: TGTGCCAGTAGTTACCGCAGGGAAGCTAACTATGGCTACACCTTC. This encodes CASSYRREANYGYTF.

Worth noting for this clonotype: A much larger clone is a single base away; this may be a read error. The rearrangement joins TRBV7-9 to TRBJ2-5; D may match TRBD1 or TRBD2 (5 bases each). Germline loops: CDR1 SEHNR, CDR2 FQNEAQ (reference sequence). The CDR3 length is 15 residues. Here the CDR3 reads CASSFLGPSQEAQYF. Written as DNA, the CDR3 is TGTGCCAGCAGCTTCCTGGGGCCTAGCCAAGAGGCCCAGTACTTC. The full variable domain, with the rest looked up from reference TRBV7-9 and TRBJ2-5, is DTGVSQNPRHKITKRGQNVTFRCDPISEHNRLYWYRQTLGQGPEFLTYFQNEAQLEKSRLLSDRFSAERPKGSFSTLEIQRTEQGDSAMYLCASSFLGPSQEAQYFGPGTRLLVL.

About this clonotype itself: A much more abundant neighbour one base away suggests this may be a read error. V is TRBV7-2 and J is TRBJ2-7, with 10 nucleotides matching TRBD1. The V gene end was trimmed by 8 bases and the J gene end by 6 bases; junction bases not matched to a gene: 4. Germline-derived CDR1 and CDR2 are SGHTA and FQGNSA. This CDR3 spans 12 amino acids. CDR3 sequence: CASGTGALEQYF. The DNA of the CDR3 is TGTGCCAGCGGGACAGGGGCCCTCGAGCAGTACTTC. The variable domain in full, with the rest retrieved from reference TRBV7-2 and TRBJ2-7, is GAGVSQSPSNKVTEKGKDVELRCDPISGHTALYWYRQSLGQGLEFLIYFQGNSAPDKSGLPSDRFSAERTGGSVSTLTIQRTQQEDSAVYLCASGTGALEQYFGPGTRLTVT.

This clonotype was picked up many times. This chain joins TRBV29-1 and TRBJ2-7; D is perhaps TRBD2 (6 bases). This CDR3 contains 11 residues. Trimming removed 6 bases from V and 7 bases from J, with 13 bases in between. The germline gives CDR1 SQVTM, CDR2 ANQGSEA. The CDR3 DNA reads as TGCAGCGTCGGAGTTGGGGGGGAGCAGTACTTC. Its protein product is CSVGVGGEQYF.

This chain joins TRBV9 and TRBJ1-2; perhaps TRBD1 as D (6 bases). V was clipped by 7 bases and J by 2 bases, with 15 bases between them. CDR1 is SGDLS and CDR2 is YYNGEE in the germline V gene. The CDR3 has 14 residues. CDR3 in DNA: TGTGCCAGCGAAGCAACTGACAGGAACTATGGCTACACCTTC. Its translation is CASEATDRNYGYTF.

This clonotype was recorded a few times. This chain uses TRBV19 with TRBJ1-5; tentative D call: TRBD1 (5 bases). Germline V gene lookup returns CDR1 LNHDA and CDR2 SQIVND (reference sequence). Trimming pared 6 bases from V and 0 bases from J, leaving 12 bases between. The CDR3 runs 15 residues. CDR3 coding DNA: TGTGCCAGTAGAAAGACAGAACCTAGCAATCAGCCCCAGCATTTT. Translating it yields CASRKTEPSNQPQHF.

This clonotype occurred a few times. V and J are TRBV25-1 and TRBJ2-2, with no clear D. Germline V gene lookup returns CDR1 MGHDK and CDR2 SYGVNS. The V end was cut by 6 bases, the J end by 5 bases, with 16 bases between. This CDR3 has 15 amino acids. The CDR3 DNA is TGTGCCAGCAGCGAGCTTACCGGTGGTACCGGGGAGCTGTTTTTT. As protein: CASSELTGGTGELFF.

V is TRBV7-8 and J is TRBJ1-6; maybe TRBD1 (5 bases). V lost 2 bases to trimming and J lost 4 bases, with 12 bases between them. Germline V lookup: CDR1 SGHVS, CDR2 FQNEAQ. The length of the CDR3 is 16 residues. The CDR3 region is CASSLIGGFYNSPLHF. Written as DNA, the CDR3 is TGTGCCAGCAGCTTAATTGGGGGATTTTATAATTCACCCCTCCACTTT.

The rearrangement uses TRBV29-1 and TRBJ1-1; perhaps TRBD1 as D (6 bases). CDR1 SQVTM and CDR2 ANQGSEA come from the germline V gene. V lost 6 bases, J lost 10 bases, and 9 bases lay in between. The CDR3 runs to 9 residues. In nucleotides, the CDR3 is TGCAGCGTCCAAGGGGGAGCTTTCTTT. This encodes CSVQGGAFF.

The chain employs TRBV10-3 and TRBJ1-2; D might be TRBD1 (6 bases). The germline gives CDR1 ENHRY, CDR2 SYGVKD. The CDR3 has 13 amino acids. Trimming took 4 bases from V and 8 from J, leaving 14 bases between them. CDR3 DNA: TGTGCCATCAGTGTGGCGCGGGACACCGGCTACACCTTC. Its protein is CAISVARDTGYTF.

On this clonotype: One base away lies a much larger clone, so this may be a sequencing read error. The chain recombines TRBV29-1 with TRBJ1-5; possibly TRBD1 for D (6 bases). Trimming left V 4 bases short and J 6 bases short, with 16 bases between. Germline CDR1 reads SQVTM; CDR2 reads ANQGSEA. The length of the CDR3 is 14 residues. CDR3 nucleotides: TGCAGCGTTGTCGGTTCCAGGGGTCTTCAGCCCCAGCATTTT. It specifies CSVVGSRGLQPQHF.

This clonotype was detected ten times or more. V and J are TRBV7-9 and TRBJ1-6, with 11 bases fitting TRBD1. This CDR3 comprises 18 residues. The germline V gene has CDR1 SEHNR and CDR2 FQNEAQ (reference sequence). The V segment lost 4 bases and the J segment 7 bases; nucleotides outside the gene matches: 12. The DNA of the CDR3 is TGTGCCAGCAGCTCACAGACGCGGACAGGGGGCTGGAATTCACCCCTCCACTTT. Amino acids: CASSSQTRTGGWNSPLHF. The variable domain in full, with the rest retrieved from reference TRBV7-9 and TRBJ1-6, is DTGVSQNPRHKITKRGQNVTFRCDPISEHNRLYWYRQTLGQGPEFLTYFQNEAQLEKSRLLSDRFSAERPKGSFSTLEIQRTEQGDSAMYLCASSSQTRTGGWNSPLHFGNGTRLTVT.

V is TRBV5-6 and J is TRBJ1-6, with D possibly matching TRBD1 (5 bases). Germline assignment: CDR1 SGHDT and CDR2 YYEEEE. Deletions cut 0 bases from V and 8 bases from J, with 15 bases between. CDR3 length: 16 amino acids. DNA of the CDR3: TGTGCCAGCAGCTTGGGTGGTACAGGCAACTATTCACCCCTCCACTTT. It codes for CASSLGGTGNYSPLHF.

The table lists this clonotype with a few counts. This chain connects TRBV20-1 to TRBJ2-7; 7 bases line up with TRBD2. Trimming cost V 2 bases and J 3 bases; bases outside gene matches: 7. Germline loops: CDR1 DFQATT, CDR2 SNEGSKA (reference sequence). The CDR3 spans 14 residues. The CDR3 nucleotides are TGCAGTGCTAGACTGAGGACTAGGGACTACGAGCAGTACTTC. It encodes CSARLRTRDYEQYF.

On this clonotype itself: Germline and junction disagree at one end, which may indicate a read error. V gene TRBV10-3 combines with J gene TRBJ2-5; 9 bases fit TRBD1. The germline gives CDR1 ENHRY, CDR2 SYGVKD. This CDR3 contains 15 residues. CDR3 loop: CASSSEGTGQETQYF. The CDR3 nucleotides read TGTGCCAGCAGTTCAGAGGGGACAGGGCAAGAGACCCAGTACTTC.

The chain employs TRBV6-5 and TRBJ1-1, with TRBD1 matching over 9 bases. The junction had 10 bases not matched to a gene; V was cut back by 6 bases and J by 11 bases. This CDR3 is built from 13 residues. Germline V gene sequence: CDR1 MNHEY, CDR2 SVGAGI. CDR3 sequence (DNA): TGTGCCAGCAGGAACCCGGGACAGGGAATGGCTTTCTTT. It translates to CASRNPGQGMAFF.

This clonotype came up many times. The chain couples TRBV7-9 to TRBJ2-5; D may be TRBD1 or TRBD2 (5 bases each). The CDR3 spans 15 residues. Germline V CDR1 and CDR2: SEHNR, FQNEAQ (reference sequence). Deletions cut 5 bases from V and 4 bases from J, with 17 bases between. The CDR3 here is CASSRPPGRAETQYF. CDR3 in DNA: TGTGCCAGCAGCCGCCCCCCGGGACGAGCAGAGACCCAGTACTTC.

A few counts support this clonotype. This chain uses TRBV5-1 with TRBJ2-5; no clear D. Deletions cut 4 bases from V and 5 bases from J, with 12 bases between. The germline V gene has CDR1 SGHRS and CDR2 YFSETQ. The CDR3 spans 13 residues. The CDR3 reads CASSPFGWETQYF. CDR3 nucleotides: TGCGCCAGCAGCCCCTTTGGGTGGGAGACCCAGTACTTC.

The chain links TRBV29-1 to TRBJ1-4; 10 bases map to TRBD1. V was clipped by 0 bases and J by 7 bases; unmatched bases: 2. This CDR3 has 14 residues. The germline V gene has CDR1 SQVTM and CDR2 ANQGSEA. The CDR3 region has the DNA TGCAGCGTTGAAGAAGGGACAGGGGTTGAAAAACTGTTTTTT. Translating gives CSVEEGTGVEKLFF.

To note about this clonotype: This may be a read error: a much more frequent sequence differs by one nucleotide. The CDR3 nucleotides read TGTGCCAGCAGCTCTACAGGGGGCACTGGGGCCATCGTCCTGACTTTC. It encodes CASSSTGGTGAIVLTF. The V gene is TRBV7-9, the J gene TRBJ2-6, with 9 nucleotides matching TRBD1. The V gene's germline CDR1 is SEHNR and CDR2 FQNEAQ (reference sequence). The CDR3 totals 16 residues.

This clonotype was seen ten or more times. The CDR3 sequence is CSARETAGGKETQYF. CDR3 bases: TGCAGTGCTAGAGAAACGGCAGGGGGCAAAGAGACCCAGTACTTC. The chain joins TRBV20-1 to TRBJ2-5; 8 bases line up with TRBD1. CDR1 is DFQATT and CDR2 is SNEGSKA in the germline V gene (reference sequence). This CDR3 contains 15 residues. The V gene end was trimmed by 0 bases and the J gene end by 3 bases; junction bases not matched to a gene: 6.

This clonotype was counted between two and nine times. The gene calls are TRBV25-1 and TRBJ2-2; 7 nucleotides match TRBD1. The J segment lost 6 bases and the V segment lost 6 bases, leaving 13 bases of the junction unmatched. Germline CDR1 reads MGHDK; CDR2 reads SYGVNS. The CDR3 contains 16 residues. CDR3 sequence: CASSEKRTGVAGELFF. The DNA for the CDR3 is TGTGCCAGCAGCGAAAAGAGAACAGGGGTTGCCGGGGAGCTGTTTTTT.

This clonotype came up a few times. A read error may account for a junction end that differs from germline. The CDR3 sequence: CASSHYQGQGIDF. CDR3 coding DNA: TGTGCCAGCAGCCATTACCAGGGACAGGGGATAGACTTC. The chain combines TRBV14 with TRBJ2-7; 10 bases fit TRBD1. The V gene's germline CDR1 is SGHDN and CDR2 FVKESK. The CDR3 covers 13 residues.

The V gene is TRBV15, the J gene TRBJ1-2; 7 bases match TRBD1. V was pared by 0 bases and J by 5 bases, with 6 bases of the junction left unmatched. Germline V gives CDR1 LNHNV, CDR2 YYDKDF (reference sequence). The length of the CDR3 is 15 residues. The CDR3 protein is CATSRDGGGMYGYTF. The CDR3 DNA follows: TGTGCCACCAGCAGAGACGGAGGGGGCATGTATGGCTACACCTTC.

Note on this clonotype: Compared with germline, one end of the junction differs, possibly owing to a read error. This chain links TRBV10-3 with TRBJ2-7, with D unresolved. The CDR3 contains 13 residues. In germline, CDR1 is ENHRY, CDR2 SYGVKD. The CDR3 nucleotides read TGTGCCAGCAGTTTGGCGGTGCCCTACGAGCAGTACTTC. It codes for CASSLAVPYEQYF.

This clonotype was detected only a few times. This chain uses TRBV7-9 with TRBJ2-2; no clear D. Trimming left V 1 base short and J 3 bases short, with 6 bases between. This CDR3 has 14 residues. The V gene's germline CDR1 is SEHNR and CDR2 FQNEAQ (reference sequence). The CDR3 DNA sequence: TGTGCCAGCAGCTTAGGAAAGGACACCGGGGAGCTGTTTTTT. It yields the protein CASSLGKDTGELFF.

This clonotype was found many times. The chain carries TRBV7-3 and TRBJ2-5; D is uncertain. Trimming removed 2 bases at V and 4 bases at J, with 8 bases between. In germline, CDR1 is SGHTA, CDR2 FQGTGA. CDR3 length equals 13 residues. CDR3 loop: CASSLARRETQYF. The CDR3 DNA is TGTGCCAGCAGCTTAGCCAGACGAGAGACCCAGTACTTC. The entire variable domain, with the rest obtained from reference TRBV7-3 and TRBJ2-5, is as follows: GAGVSQTPSNKVTEKGKYVELRCDPISGHTALYWYRQSLGQGPEFLIYFQGTGAADDSGLPNDRFFAVRPEGSVSTLKIQRTERGDSAVYLCASSLARRETQYFGPGTRLLVL.

This clonotype has only a few counts. The chain uses TRBV6-5 and TRBJ1-2; TRBD1 matches at 7 bases. Germline trimming cut 8 bases from V and 3 bases from J; bases unmatched to any gene: 9. Germline CDR1 reads MNHEY; CDR2 reads SVGAGI. CDR3 length equals 14 residues. DNA for the CDR3: TGTGCCAGCCTGGGACAGAAGGGGGACTATGGCTACACCTTC. Its protein is CASLGQKGDYGYTF.